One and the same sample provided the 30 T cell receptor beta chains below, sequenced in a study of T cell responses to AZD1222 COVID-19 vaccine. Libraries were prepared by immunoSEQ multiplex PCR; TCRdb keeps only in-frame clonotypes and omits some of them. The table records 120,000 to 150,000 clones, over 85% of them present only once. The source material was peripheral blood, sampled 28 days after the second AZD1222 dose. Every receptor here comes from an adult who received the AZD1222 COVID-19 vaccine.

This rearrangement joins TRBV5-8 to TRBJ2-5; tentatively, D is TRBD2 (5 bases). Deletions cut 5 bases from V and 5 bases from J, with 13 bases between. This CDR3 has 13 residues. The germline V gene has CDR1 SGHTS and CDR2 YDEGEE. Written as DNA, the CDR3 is TGTGCCAGCAGGGGTCGGGGAATGGAGACCCAGTACTTC. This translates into CASRGRGMETQYF.

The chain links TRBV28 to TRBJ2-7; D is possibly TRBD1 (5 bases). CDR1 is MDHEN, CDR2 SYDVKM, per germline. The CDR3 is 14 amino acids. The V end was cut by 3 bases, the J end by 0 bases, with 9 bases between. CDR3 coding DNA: TGTGCCAGCAGTTTTAAGACAGCCTCCTACGAGCAGTACTTC. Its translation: CASSFKTASYEQYF.

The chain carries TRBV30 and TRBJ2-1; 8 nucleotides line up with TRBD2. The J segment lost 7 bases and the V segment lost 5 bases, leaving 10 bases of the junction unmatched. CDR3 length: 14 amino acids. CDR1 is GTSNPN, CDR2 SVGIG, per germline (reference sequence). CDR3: CAWRGPGGGNEQFF. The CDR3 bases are TGTGCCTGGCGGGGGCCGGGAGGGGGGAATGAGCAGTTCTTC.

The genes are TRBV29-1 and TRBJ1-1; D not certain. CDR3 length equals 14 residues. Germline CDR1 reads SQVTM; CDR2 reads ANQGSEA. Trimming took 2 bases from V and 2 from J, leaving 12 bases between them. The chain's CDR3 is CSVEPPALNTEAFF. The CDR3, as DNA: TGCAGCGTTGAACCGCCAGCCCTAAACACTGAAGCTTTCTTT. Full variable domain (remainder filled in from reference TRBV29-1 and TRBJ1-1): SAVISQKPSRDICQRGTSLTIQCQVDSQVTMMFWYRQQPGQSLTLIATANQGSEATYESGFVIDKFPISRPNLTFSTLTVSNMSPEDSSIYLCSVEPPALNTEAFFGQGTRLTVV.

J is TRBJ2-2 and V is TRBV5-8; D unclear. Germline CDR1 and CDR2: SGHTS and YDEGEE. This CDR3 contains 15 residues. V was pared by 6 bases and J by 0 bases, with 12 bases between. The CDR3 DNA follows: TGTGCCAGCACCCTCTGGGGTACGAACACCGGGGAGCTGTTTTTT. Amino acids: CASTLWGTNTGELFF.

The chain's CDR3 is CASSGGRGREQYF. Written as DNA, the CDR3 is TGTGCCAGCAGTGGGGGACGGGGACGGGAGCAGTACTTC. V is TRBV2 and J is TRBJ2-7, with D perhaps assigned TRBD1 or TRBD2 (5 bases each). The germline CDR1 and CDR2 sequences are SNHLY and FYNNEI. V lost 4 bases and J lost 7, with 14 bases in between. This CDR3 contains 13 residues.

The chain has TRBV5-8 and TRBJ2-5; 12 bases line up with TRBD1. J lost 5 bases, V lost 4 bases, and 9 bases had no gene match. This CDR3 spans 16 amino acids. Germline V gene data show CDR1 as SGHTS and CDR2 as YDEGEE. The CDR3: CASSLGGQGAHETQYF. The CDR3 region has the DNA TGTGCCAGCAGCCTGGGGGGACAGGGGGCTCACGAGACCCAGTACTTC.

The CDR3 DNA follows: TGCAGCGTTGAAGATAGTGAGGACACTGAAGCTTTCTTT. It yields the protein CSVEDSEDTEAFF. The chain joins TRBV29-1 to TRBJ1-1; no clear D. The CDR3 loop spans 13 amino acids. V lost 0 bases and J lost 3, with 8 bases in between. Germline V CDR1 and CDR2: SQVTM, ANQGSEA.

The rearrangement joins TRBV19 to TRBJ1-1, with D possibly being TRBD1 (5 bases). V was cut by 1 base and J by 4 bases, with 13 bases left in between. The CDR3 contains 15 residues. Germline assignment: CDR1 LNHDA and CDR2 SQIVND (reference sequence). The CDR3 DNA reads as TGTGCCAGTAGTATAGGTCACAGGCATGGCACTGAAGCTTTCTTT. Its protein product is CASSIGHRHGTEAFF.

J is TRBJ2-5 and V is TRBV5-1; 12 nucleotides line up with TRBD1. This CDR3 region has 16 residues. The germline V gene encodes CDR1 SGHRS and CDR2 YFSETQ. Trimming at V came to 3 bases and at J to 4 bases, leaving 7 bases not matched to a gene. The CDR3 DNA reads TGCGCCAGCAGCTCCGATCCGGGACAGGGGGCAGAGACCCAGTACTTC. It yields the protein CASSSDPGQGAETQYF.

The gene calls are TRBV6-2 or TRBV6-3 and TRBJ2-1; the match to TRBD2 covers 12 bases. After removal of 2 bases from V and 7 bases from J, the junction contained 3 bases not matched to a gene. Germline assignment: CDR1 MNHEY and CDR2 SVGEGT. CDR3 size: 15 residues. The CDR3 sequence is CASSYRLAGANEQFF. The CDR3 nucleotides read TGTGCCAGCAGTTACCGACTAGCGGGAGCTAATGAGCAGTTCTTC.

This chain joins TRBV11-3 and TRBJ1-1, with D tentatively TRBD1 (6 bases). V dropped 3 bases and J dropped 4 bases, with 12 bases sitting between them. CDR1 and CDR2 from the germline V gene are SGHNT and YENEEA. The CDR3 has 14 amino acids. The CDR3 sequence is CASSFPTGRTEAFF. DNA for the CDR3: TGTGCCAGCAGCTTCCCGACAGGTCGCACTGAAGCTTTCTTT. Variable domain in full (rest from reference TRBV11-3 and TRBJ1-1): EAGVVQSPRYKIIEKKQPVAFWCNPISGHNTLYWYLQNLGQGPELLIRYENEEAVDDSQLPKDRFSAERLKGVDSTLKIQPAELGDSAVYLCASSFPTGRTEAFFGQGTRLTVV.

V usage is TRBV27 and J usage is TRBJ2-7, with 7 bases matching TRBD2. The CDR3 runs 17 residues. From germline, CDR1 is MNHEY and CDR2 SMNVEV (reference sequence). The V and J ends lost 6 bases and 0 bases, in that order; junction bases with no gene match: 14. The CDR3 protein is CASRHPVGGSSSYEQYF. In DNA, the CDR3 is TGTGCCAGCAGACACCCGGTGGGGGGGTCGAGCTCCTACGAGCAGTACTTC.

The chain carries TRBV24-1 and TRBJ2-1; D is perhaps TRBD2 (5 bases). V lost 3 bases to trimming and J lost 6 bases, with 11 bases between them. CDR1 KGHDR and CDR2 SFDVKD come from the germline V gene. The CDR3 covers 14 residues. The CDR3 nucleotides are TGTGCCACCAGTGATCGAACTAGTTTCAATGAGCAGTTCTTC. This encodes CATSDRTSFNEQFF.

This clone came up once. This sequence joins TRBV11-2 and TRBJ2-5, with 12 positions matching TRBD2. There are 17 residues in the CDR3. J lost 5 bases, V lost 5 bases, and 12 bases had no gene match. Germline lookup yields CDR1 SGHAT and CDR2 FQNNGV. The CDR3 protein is CASSPGLAGPGGETQYF. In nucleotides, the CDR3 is TGTGCCAGCAGCCCAGGACTAGCGGGACCGGGGGGTGAGACCCAGTACTTC.

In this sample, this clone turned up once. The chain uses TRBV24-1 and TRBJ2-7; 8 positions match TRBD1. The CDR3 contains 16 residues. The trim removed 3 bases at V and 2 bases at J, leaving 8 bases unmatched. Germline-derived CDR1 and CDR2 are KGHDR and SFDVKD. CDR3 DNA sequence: TGTGCCACCAGTGATGGACAGGGAAGGTTTCCCTACGAGCAGTACTTC. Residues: CATSDGQGRFPYEQYF.

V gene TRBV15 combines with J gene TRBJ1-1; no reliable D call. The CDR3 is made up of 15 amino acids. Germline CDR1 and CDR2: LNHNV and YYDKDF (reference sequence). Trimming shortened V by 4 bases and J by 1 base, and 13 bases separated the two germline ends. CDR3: CATSTSWTSNTEAFF. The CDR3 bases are TGTGCCACCAGCACGAGCTGGACCTCGAACACTGAAGCTTTCTTT.

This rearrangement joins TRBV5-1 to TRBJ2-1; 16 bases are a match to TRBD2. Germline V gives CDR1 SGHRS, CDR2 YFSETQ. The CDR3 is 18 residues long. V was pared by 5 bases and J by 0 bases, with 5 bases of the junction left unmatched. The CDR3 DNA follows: TGCGCCAGCAGGTCCGGGACTAGCGGGAGGGACTCCTACAATGAGCAGTTCTTC. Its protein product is CASRSGTSGRDSYNEQFF.

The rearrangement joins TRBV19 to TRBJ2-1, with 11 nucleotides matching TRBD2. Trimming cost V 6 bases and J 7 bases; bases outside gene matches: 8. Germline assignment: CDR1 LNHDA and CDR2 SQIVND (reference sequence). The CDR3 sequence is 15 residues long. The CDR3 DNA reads TGTGCCAGTAGGGTTACTAGCGGGGGCCTTAATGAGCAGTTCTTC. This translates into CASRVTSGGLNEQFF.

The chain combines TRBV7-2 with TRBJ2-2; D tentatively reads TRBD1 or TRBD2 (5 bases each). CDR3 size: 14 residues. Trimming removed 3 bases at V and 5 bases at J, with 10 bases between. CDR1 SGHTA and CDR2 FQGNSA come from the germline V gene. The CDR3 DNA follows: TGTGCCAGCAGCTTCCAGGGCGGGACCGGGGAGCTGTTTTTT. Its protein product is CASSFQGGTGELFF. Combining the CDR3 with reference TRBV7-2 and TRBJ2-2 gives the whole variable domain GAGVSQSPSNKVTEKGKDVELRCDPISGHTALYWYRQSLGQGLEFLIYFQGNSAPDKSGLPSDRFSAERTGGSVSTLTIQRTQQEDSAVYLCASSFQGGTGELFFGEGSRLTVL.

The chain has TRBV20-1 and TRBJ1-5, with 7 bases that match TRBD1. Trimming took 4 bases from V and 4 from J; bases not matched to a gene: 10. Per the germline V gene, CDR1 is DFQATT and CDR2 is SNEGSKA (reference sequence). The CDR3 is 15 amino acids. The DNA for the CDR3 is TGCAGTGCTACTGACAGGGTCAGCCTTAATCAGCCCCAGCATTTT. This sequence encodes CSATDRVSLNQPQHF.

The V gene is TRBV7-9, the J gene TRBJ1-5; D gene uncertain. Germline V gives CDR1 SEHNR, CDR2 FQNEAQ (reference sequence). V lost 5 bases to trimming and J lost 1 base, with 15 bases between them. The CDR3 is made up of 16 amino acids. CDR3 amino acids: CASSPDESGSNQPQHF. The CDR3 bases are TGTGCCAGCAGCCCCGACGAGTCAGGAAGCAATCAGCCCCAGCATTTT.

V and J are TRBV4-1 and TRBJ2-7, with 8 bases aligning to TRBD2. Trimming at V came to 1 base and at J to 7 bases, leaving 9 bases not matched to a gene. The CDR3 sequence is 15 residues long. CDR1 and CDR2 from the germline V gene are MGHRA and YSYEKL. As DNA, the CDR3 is TGCGCCAGCAGCCAAGGCGTTAGCGGGAAGGGGGAGCAGTACTTC. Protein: CASSQGVSGKGEQYF.

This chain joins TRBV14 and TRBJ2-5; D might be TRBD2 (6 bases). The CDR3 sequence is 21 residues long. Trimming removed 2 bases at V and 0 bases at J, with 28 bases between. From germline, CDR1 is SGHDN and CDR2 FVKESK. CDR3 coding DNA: TGTGCCAGCAGCCAAAGAAAAGGCGGGATGATACGATCGATAAACCAAGAGACCCAGTACTTC. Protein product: CASSQRKGGMIRSINQETQYF. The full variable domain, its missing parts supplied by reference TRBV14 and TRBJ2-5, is EAGVTQFPSHSVIEKGQTVTLRCDPISGHDNLYWYRRVMGKEIKFLLHFVKESKQDESGMPNNRFLAERTGGTYSTLKVQPAELEDSGVYFCASSQRKGGMIRSINQETQYFGPGTRLLVL.

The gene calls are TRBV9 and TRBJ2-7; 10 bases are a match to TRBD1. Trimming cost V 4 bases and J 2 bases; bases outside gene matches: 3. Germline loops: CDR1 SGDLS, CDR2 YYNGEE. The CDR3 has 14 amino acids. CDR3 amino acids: CASSPGQGPYEQYF. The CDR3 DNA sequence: TGTGCCAGCAGCCCGGGACAGGGGCCCTACGAGCAGTACTTC.

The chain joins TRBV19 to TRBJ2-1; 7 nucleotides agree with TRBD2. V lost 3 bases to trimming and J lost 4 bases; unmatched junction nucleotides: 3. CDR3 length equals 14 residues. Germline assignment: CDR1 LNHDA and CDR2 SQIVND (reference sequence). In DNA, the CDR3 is TGTGCCAGTAGTATCCGGGGAGGGTACAATGAGCAGTTCTTC. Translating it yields CASSIRGGYNEQFF.

The CDR3 DNA follows: TGTGCCAGTAGTAGGGGGGGCTACGAGCAGTACTTC. Translated, it gives CASSRGGYEQYF. V usage is TRBV19 and J usage is TRBJ2-7, with 7 bases fitting TRBD2. The germline V gene encodes CDR1 LNHDA and CDR2 SQIVND (reference sequence). Trimming at V came to 4 bases and at J to 3 bases, leaving 0 bases not matched to a gene. The CDR3 totals 12 residues.

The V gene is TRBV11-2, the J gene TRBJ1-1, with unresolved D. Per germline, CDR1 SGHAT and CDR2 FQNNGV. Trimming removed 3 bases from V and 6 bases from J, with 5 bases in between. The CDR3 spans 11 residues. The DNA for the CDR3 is TGTGCCAGCAGCTTCGCATCTGAAGCTTTCTTT. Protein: CASSFASEAFF.

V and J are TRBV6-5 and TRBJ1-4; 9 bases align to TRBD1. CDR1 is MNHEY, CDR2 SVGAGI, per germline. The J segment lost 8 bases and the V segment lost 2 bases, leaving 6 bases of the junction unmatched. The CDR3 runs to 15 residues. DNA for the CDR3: TGTGCCAGCAGTTACCAGGGACAGGGCAGGGAAAAACTGTTTTTT. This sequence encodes CASSYQGQGREKLFF.

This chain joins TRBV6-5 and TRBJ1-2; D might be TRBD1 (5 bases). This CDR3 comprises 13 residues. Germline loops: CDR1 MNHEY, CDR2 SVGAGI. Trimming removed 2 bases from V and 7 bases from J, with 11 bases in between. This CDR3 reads CASSYAGPSGYTF. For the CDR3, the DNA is TGTGCCAGCAGTTACGCGGGGCCGTCTGGCTACACCTTC.